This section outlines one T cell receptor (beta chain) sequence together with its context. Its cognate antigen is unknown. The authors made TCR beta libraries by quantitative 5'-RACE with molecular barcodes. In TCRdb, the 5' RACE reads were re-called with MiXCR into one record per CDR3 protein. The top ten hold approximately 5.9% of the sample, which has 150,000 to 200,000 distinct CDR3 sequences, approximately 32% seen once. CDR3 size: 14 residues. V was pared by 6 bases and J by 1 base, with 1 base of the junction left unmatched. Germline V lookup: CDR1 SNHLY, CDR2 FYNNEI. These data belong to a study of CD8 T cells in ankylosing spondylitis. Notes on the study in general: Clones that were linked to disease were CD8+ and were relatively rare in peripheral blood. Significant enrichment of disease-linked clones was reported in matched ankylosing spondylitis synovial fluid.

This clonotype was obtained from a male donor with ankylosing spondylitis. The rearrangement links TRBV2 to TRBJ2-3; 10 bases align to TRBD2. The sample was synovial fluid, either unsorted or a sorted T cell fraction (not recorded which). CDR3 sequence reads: CASSGLAGTDTQYF. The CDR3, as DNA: TGTGCCAGCAGCGGACTAGCGGGCACAGATACGCAGTATTTT.